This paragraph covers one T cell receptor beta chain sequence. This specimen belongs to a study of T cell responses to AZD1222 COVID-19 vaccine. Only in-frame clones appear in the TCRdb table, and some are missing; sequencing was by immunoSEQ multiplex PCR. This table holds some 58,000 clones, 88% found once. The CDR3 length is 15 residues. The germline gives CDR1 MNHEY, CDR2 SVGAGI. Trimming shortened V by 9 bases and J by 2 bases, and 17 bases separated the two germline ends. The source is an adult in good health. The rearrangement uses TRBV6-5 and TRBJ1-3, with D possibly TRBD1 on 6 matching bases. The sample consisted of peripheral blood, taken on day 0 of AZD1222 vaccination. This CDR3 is CASYRQGRAGNTIYF. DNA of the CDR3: TGTGCCAGTTATCGTCAGGGGAGGGCTGGAAACACCATATATTTT.